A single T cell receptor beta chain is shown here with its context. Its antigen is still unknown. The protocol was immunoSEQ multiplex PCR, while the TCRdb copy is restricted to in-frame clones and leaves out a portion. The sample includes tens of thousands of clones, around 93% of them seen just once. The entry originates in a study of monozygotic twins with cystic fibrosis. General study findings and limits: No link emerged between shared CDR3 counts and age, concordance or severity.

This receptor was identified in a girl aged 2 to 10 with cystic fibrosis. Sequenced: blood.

CDR3 protein: CASSSETGTEAFF. For the CDR3, the DNA is TGTGCCAGCAGCTCCGAAACAGGCACTGAAGCTTTCTTT. The V gene is TRBV7-6, the J gene TRBJ1-1; D may be TRBD1 (5 bases). The CDR3 contains 13 residues. V was pared by 4 bases and J by 4 bases, with 10 bases between. The germline CDR1 and CDR2 sequences are SGHVS and FNYEAQ.